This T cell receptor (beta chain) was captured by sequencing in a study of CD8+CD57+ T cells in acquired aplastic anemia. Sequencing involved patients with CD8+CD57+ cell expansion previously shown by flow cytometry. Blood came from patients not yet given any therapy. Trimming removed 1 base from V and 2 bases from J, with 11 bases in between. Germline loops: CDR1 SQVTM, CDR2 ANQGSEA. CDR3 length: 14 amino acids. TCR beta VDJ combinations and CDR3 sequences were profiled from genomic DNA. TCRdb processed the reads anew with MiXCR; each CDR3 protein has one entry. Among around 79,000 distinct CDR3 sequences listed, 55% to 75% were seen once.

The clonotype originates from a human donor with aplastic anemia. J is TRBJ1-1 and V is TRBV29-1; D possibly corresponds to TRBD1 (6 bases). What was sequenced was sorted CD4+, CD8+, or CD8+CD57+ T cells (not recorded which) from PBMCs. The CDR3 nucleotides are TGCAGCGTTGAAGGGGGGGGACAAAACACTGAAGCTTTCTTT. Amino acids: CSVEGGGQNTEAFF.